This TCR beta chain came from a study of post-analysis software for immune sequencing data (dated by TCRdb to about 2015). A note on the overall study: Relapsing-remitting, secondary progressive and progressive-relapsing multiple sclerosis were recorded as disease courses, and subtype annotation was lacking for some patients. A subset of samples was prepared in parallel using single-end sample barcoding, then pooled and co-amplified after Illumina adapter ligation. The multiple sclerosis patient repertoires were compared with 10 to 12 previously published healthy control repertoires from donors aged about 6 to 26 years. General conclusions and limits of the study: The control group was slightly older than the multiple sclerosis patient group. Patients showed significantly higher frequencies than controls for about 5 TRBV segments, among them TRBV5-6, TRBV5-1 and TRBV20-1. Multiple sclerosis patients had significantly lower normalized Chao1 diversity than controls, a result that suggests substantial peripheral T-cell clonal expansion. Direct clustering with F measure showed strong co-clustering of samples prepared in the same batch, prompting a batch-effect correction.

Libraries came from PCR. The reads were generated on an Illumina HiSeq 2500. To reduce PCR and sequencing biases, unique molecular identifiers were built into the TCR beta cDNA libraries. Every 1 to 10 million input T cells yielded approximately 500,000 cDNA molecules, meaning each molecule approximated one T cell. Patient libraries were prepared and sequenced with the same protocol used for the earlier healthy control dataset. Samples belonging to the same batch were prepared together, multiplexed and sequenced on a shared HiSeq lane. Per the authors' processing: Raw barcoded reads were processed with MIGEC, and single-read molecular identifier groups were discarded before consensus assembly and CDR3 extraction. Clonotype tables were post-analysed with VDJtools, normalizing diversity by down-sampling all datasets to the smallest sample size. To correct batch-related cross-sample contamination, repertoire overlap clustering matched CDR3 amino acid sequences but not nucleotide sequences. Through fastp at Q25 and MiXCR, TCRdb rebuilt clones from the public reads, retaining in-frame beta chains. Entries that share a CDR3 protein sequence are merged under the most common genes and DNA. The V and J calls, along with clone size, are taken from TCRdb and not from the paper's own processing. The sample includes about 460,000 distinct CDR3 sequences, with roughly 45% observed a single time. About 12% of the sample is in the top ten clones.

To demonstrate the VDJtools post-analysis software, the study profiled TCR beta repertoires from the peripheral blood of 13 young patients with multiple sclerosis. The patients with multiple sclerosis were children and adolescents between about 6 and 15 years of age. This clonotype has more than one count but fewer than ten. Its cognate antigen has yet to be identified. Base quality data are lacking; no much larger clone is found one base away. CDR1 and CDR2 (LGHDT, YNNKEL) derive from the germline V gene (reference sequence). Including the terminal cysteine and phenylalanine, the CDR3 comprises 13 residues. The only DNA kept is the CDR3, 39 bases in frame from the first base.

The sequenced sample was blood. The sequence links TRBV3-1 to TRBJ2-4, with TRBD1 matching 11 junction bases. The J call may be incorrect, as the DNA end agrees better with TRBJ2-7. This TCR was recovered from a girl aged 10 to 17 with multiple sclerosis. The CDR3 reads as follows: CASSQGTGGEQYF. Here is the DNA: TGTGCCAGCAGCCAGGGGACAGGGGGCGAGCAGTACTTC.